These T cell receptor beta chains were read from a single sample in a study of identifying expanded T cells in peripheral blood. Produced via immunoSEQ multiplex PCR; TCRdb's table is partial and in-frame only. The sample holds about 50,000 clones, approximately 79% seen once. The sample consisted of blood. Receptors originate from a person aged 18-69 years in good health. Both conserved end residues are part of each CDR3. Each record gives: V gene, J gene, clone size, D gene, CDR3 protein, CDR3 DNA. The D gene is left open where the match is weak. Expanded clones are given a class, and other clones once, few, many or no size at all.

TRBV5-1	TRBJ1-1	NA	TRBD1	CASSLVHRGESEAFF	TGCGCCAGCAGCTTGGTTCACAGGGGGGAATCTGAAGCTTTCTTT
TRBV9	TRBJ2-5	NA	NA	CASSVAQGRQETQYF	TGTGCCAGCAGCGTAGCTCAGGGGCGACAAGAGACCCAGTACTTC
TRBV5-5	TRBJ1-5	NA	NA	CASSYRALNQPQHF	TGTGCCAGCAGCTACCGGGCCCTCAATCAGCCCCAGCATTTT
TRBV5-8	TRBJ2-7	NA	NA	CASSQGTSYEQYF	TGTGCCAGCAGCCAGGGGACAAGCTACGAGCAGTACTTC
TRBV9	TRBJ2-3	NA	NA	CASSSMGARDTQYF	TGTGCCAGCAGCTCCATGGGGGCCCGAGATACGCAGTATTTT
TRBV10-3	TRBJ1-6	few	TRBD1	CAIRSSGQGNSPLHF	TGTGCCATCAGATCGTCAGGACAGGGGAACTCACCCCTCCACTTT
TRBV7-7	TRBJ1-6	few	TRBD1	CASSLGTEGSPLHF	TGTGCCAGCAGCCTCGGGACAGAAGGTTCACCCCTCCACTTT
TRBV19	TRBJ1-1	NA	NA	CASSIINAREAFF	TGTGCCAGTAGTATAATTAACGCGAGAGAGGCTTTCTTT
TRBV7-2	TRBJ2-3	NA	NA	CASSLGTGSTDTQYF	TGTGCCAGCAGCTTAGGTACAGGGAGCACAGATACGCAGTATTTT
TRBV19	TRBJ2-7	NA	TRBD2	CASSTTGLADYEQYF	TGTGCCAGTAGTACAACGGGACTAGCGGACTACGAGCAGTACTTC
TRBV5-1	TRBJ2-7	NA	NA	CASSLVAERAYEQYF	TGCGCCAGCAGCTTGGTCGCAGAGCGAGCTTACGAGCAGTACTTC